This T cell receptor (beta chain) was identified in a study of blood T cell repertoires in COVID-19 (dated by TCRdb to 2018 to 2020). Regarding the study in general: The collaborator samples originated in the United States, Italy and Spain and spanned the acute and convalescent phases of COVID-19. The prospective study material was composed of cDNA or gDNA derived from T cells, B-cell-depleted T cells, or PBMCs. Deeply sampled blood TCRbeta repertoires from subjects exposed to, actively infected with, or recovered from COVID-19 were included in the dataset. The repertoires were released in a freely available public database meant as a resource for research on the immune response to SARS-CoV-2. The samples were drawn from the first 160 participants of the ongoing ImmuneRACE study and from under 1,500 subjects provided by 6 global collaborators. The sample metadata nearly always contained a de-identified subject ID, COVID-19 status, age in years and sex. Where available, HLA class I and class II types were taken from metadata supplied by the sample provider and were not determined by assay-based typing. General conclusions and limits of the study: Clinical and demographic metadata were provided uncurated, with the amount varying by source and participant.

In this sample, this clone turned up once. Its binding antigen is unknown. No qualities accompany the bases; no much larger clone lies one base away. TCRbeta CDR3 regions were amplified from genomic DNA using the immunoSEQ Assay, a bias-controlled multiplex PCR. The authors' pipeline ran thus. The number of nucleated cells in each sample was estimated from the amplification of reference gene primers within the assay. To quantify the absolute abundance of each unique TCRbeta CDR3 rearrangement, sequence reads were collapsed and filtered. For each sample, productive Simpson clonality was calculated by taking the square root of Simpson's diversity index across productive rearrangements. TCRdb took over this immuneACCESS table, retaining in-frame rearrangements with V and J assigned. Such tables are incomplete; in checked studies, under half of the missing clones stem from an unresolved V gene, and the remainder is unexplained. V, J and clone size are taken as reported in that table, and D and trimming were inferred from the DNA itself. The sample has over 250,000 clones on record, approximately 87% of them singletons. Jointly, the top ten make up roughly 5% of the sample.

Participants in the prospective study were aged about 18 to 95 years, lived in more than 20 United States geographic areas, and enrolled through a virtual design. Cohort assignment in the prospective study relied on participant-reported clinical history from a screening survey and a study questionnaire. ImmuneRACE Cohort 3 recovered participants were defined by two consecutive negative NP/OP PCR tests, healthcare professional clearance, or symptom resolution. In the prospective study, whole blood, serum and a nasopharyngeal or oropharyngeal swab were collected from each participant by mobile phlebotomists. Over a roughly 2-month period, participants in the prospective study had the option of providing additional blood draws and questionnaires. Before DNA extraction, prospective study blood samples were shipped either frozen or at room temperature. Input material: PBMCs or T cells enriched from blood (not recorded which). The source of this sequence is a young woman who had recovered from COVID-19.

The CDR3 corresponds to CASSLGSFINYGYTF. The sequenced DNA is TGTGCCAGCAGCTTGGGCAGCTTCATTAACTATGGCTACACCTTC. This receptor chain uses TRBV28 and TRBJ1-2; the D segment cannot be called with confidence. Counted from cysteine to phenylalanine, this CDR3 has 15 amino acids. Only CDR3 DNA is held: 45 bases, read in frame from base 1. CDR1 and CDR2 are drawn from the germline V gene: MDHEN, SYDVKM. V was cut back by 6 bases and J by 1 base, leaving a gap of 15 bases between them.